Below are 23 T cell receptor beta chains sequenced from a single sample in a study of regulatory dendritic cells for organ transplantation. Generated by immunoSEQ multiplex PCR, the TCRdb table keeps only in-frame clones and is missing some. Here the sample spans 13,000 or so clones, about nine tenths being singletons. These receptors have no identified antigens. Allogeneic regulatory or mature dendritic cells were co-cultured for less than six days with CFSE-labeled sorted T cells at 1:10. Sequencing was done on a sample of naive CD8+ T cells from blood cultured with regulatory dendritic cells. Regarding subset: CD45RA+ naive T cells. Every receptor here comes from a human donor in good health.

The chain couples TRBV28 to TRBJ2-1; TRBD1 aligns across 7 bases. V trimming: 6 bases; J trimming: 1 base; junction bases outside the gene matches: 3. The CDR3 loop spans 14 amino acids. Germline CDR1 and CDR2: MDHEN and SYDVKM. CDR3 bases: TGTGCCAGCAGCGGGACAGTTTCCTACAATGAGCAGTTCTTC. Its translation: CASSGTVSYNEQFF.

The rearrangement uses TRBV13 and TRBJ2-2, with 9 bases lining up with TRBD1. Germline CDR1 and CDR2: PRHDT and FYEKMQ (reference sequence). With 4 bases clipped from V and 4 bases from J, the junction kept 13 bases outside the gene matches. This CDR3 spans 18 amino acids. This CDR3 reads CASSSQTGDRERTGELFF. The CDR3 bases are TGTGCCAGCAGCTCACAAACCGGGGACAGGGAACGCACCGGGGAGCTGTTTTTT.

This CDR3 is CASKDAPYQETQYF. CDR3 nucleotide sequence: TGTGCCAGCAAGGACGCACCGTACCAAGAGACCCAGTACTTC. V is TRBV28 and J is TRBJ2-5; D remains unclear. V dropped 7 bases and J dropped 0 bases, with 12 bases sitting between them. The CDR3 consists of 14 residues. The germline V gene encodes CDR1 MDHEN and CDR2 SYDVKM.

For this clone: The junction departs from the called germline gene at one end, perhaps through a read error. The chain employs TRBV7-7 and TRBJ2-3, with 15 bases identical to TRBD2. The CDR3 contains 16 residues. Germline V CDR1 and CDR2: SSHAT, FNYEAQ (reference sequence). The CDR3 reads CASSLGTSGGSDTQYF. In DNA, the CDR3 is TGTGCTAGCAGCCTAGGGACTAGCGGGGGGTCAGATACGCAGTATTTT.

This chain links TRBV29-1 with TRBJ2-7; TRBD1 matches at 9 bases. The CDR3 length is 11 residues. V lost 8 bases and J lost 5; bases outside the gene matches: 4. Per the germline V gene, CDR1 is SQVTM and CDR2 is ANQGSEA. The CDR3 DNA is TGCAGCACGGGACAGGGTAACGAGCAGTACTTC. Amino acid sequence: CSTGQGNEQYF.

The chain recombines TRBV7-9 with TRBJ1-2; D gene ambiguous. Per the germline V gene, CDR1 is SEHNR and CDR2 is FQNEAQ (reference sequence). Trimming stripped 3 bases from V and 8 bases from J, with 13 bases between. The CDR3 is 13 amino acids. DNA for the CDR3: TGTGCCAGCAGCTTTCCCTATGACGGGGGCTACACCTTC. Translated, it gives CASSFPYDGGYTF.

This chain joins TRBV9 and TRBJ2-5, with D possibly TRBD2 on 6 matching bases. V lost 3 bases to trimming and J lost 1 base, with 16 bases between them. This CDR3 is 16 amino acids long. Germline loops: CDR1 SGDLS, CDR2 YYNGEE. The CDR3, as DNA: TGTGCCAGCAGCGAGCCCGCGACTAGTTCCCAAGAGACCCAGTACTTC. Translation gives CASSEPATSSQETQYF.

The chain uses TRBV28 and TRBJ1-5; D unresolved. Trimming took off 5 bases at V and 8 bases at J, with 10 bases between the two ends. CDR1 and CDR2 (germline): MDHEN, SYDVKM. This CDR3 region has 12 residues. In DNA form, the CDR3 reads TGTGCCAGCAGTCGGTGGCCGGAGCCCCAGCATTTT. This sequence encodes CASSRWPEPQHF.

The V call is TRBV4-3, the J call TRBJ1-2; perhaps TRBD1 as D (5 bases). This CDR3 is 14 amino acids long. V lost 4 bases and J 8 bases, leaving 17 bases between the germline ends. The germline CDR1 and CDR2 sequences are LGHNA and YSLEER. CDR3 in amino acids: CASSPGTAFPGYTF. In DNA, the CDR3 is TGCGCCAGCAGCCCCGGGACGGCCTTTCCAGGCTACACCTTC.

The chain is built from TRBV4-3 and TRBJ2-1; TRBD1 matches at 9 bases. This CDR3 region has 17 residues. The V and J ends lost 2 bases and 8 bases, in that order; junction bases with no gene match: 13. CDR1 and CDR2 from the germline V gene are LGHNA and YSLEER. The DNA for the CDR3 is TGCGCCAGCAGCCAACCTACCGGACAGGGGTCATTCGATGAGCAGTTCTTC. This gives the protein CASSQPTGQGSFDEQFF.

The V gene is TRBV5-1, the J gene TRBJ1-5; weak D call: TRBD1 (5 bases). V was shortened by 0 bases and J by 1 base, with 8 bases between the two germline ends. The germline CDR1 and CDR2 sequences are SGHRS and YFSETQ. The CDR3 is made up of 15 amino acids. CDR3 protein: CASSLGGRSNQPQHF. In DNA form, the CDR3 reads TGCGCCAGCAGCTTGGGGGGGAGAAGCAATCAGCCCCAGCATTTT.

The gene calls are TRBV10-3 and TRBJ2-3, with 10 nucleotides matching TRBD1. The CDR3 length is 13 residues. Germline CDR1 ENHRY, CDR2 SYGVKD. With 9 bases clipped from V and 4 bases from J, the junction kept 4 bases outside the gene matches. In DNA form, the CDR3 reads TGTGCCATTGGGACAGGGGTTGCAGATACGCAGTATTTT. This translates into CAIGTGVADTQYF.

This chain links TRBV25-1 with TRBJ2-5; the match to TRBD2 covers 10 bases. Trimming removed 8 bases from V and 3 bases from J; junction bases left unmatched: 3. Germline assignment: CDR1 MGHDK and CDR2 SYGVNS. CDR3 length: 13 residues. In DNA form, the CDR3 reads TGTGCCAGCGGAGCGGGGGGGAAAGAGACCCAGTACTTC. Protein product: CASGAGGKETQYF.

J is TRBJ1-1 and V is TRBV12-5; 9 bases are shared with TRBD1. V lost 5 bases, J lost 7 bases, and 8 bases stayed unmatched. Germline CDR1 LGHNT, CDR2 FRNRAP. The CDR3 sequence is 14 residues long. CDR3 region: CASGPDRGVFEAFF. The CDR3 DNA sequence: TGTGCTAGTGGTCCGGACAGGGGCGTCTTTGAAGCTTTCTTT.

The gene calls are TRBV6-1 and TRBJ1-5; D remains unclear. Per the germline V gene, CDR1 is MNHNS and CDR2 is SASEGT. V was shortened by 7 bases and J by 5 bases, with 15 bases between the two germline ends. The CDR3 runs to 14 residues. CDR3 nucleotide sequence: TGTGCCAGCAAGGGTTTCGGGTACGATCAGCCCCAGCATTTT. Translated, it gives CASKGFGYDQPQHF.

The V call is TRBV2, the J call TRBJ1-5; tentatively, D is TRBD1 (6 bases). The CDR3 contains 15 residues. Germline V gene lookup returns CDR1 SNHLY and CDR2 FYNNEI. V gave up 6 bases and J gave up 6 bases, with 18 bases separating them. The CDR3 reads CASRLLGEGVQPQHF. The CDR3 DNA sequence: TGTGCCAGCAGGTTGTTGGGGGAGGGGGTTCAGCCCCAGCATTTT. The full variable domain, with the rest looked up from reference TRBV2 and TRBJ1-5, is EPEVTQTPSHQVTQMGQEVILRCVPISNHLYFYWYRQILGQKVEFLVSFYNNEISEKSEIFDDQFSVERPDGSNFTLKIRSTKLEDSAMYFCASRLLGEGVQPQHFGDGTRLSIL.

The chain couples TRBV7-2 to TRBJ2-3, with 7 positions matching TRBD2. The junction had 0 bases not matched to a gene; V was cut back by 2 bases and J by 1 base. The CDR3 extends over 14 amino acids. The V gene's germline CDR1 is SGHTA and CDR2 FQGNSA. The CDR3 sequence is CASSLTSGTDTQYF. CDR3 in DNA: TGTGCCAGCAGCTTAACTAGCGGCACAGATACGCAGTATTTT.

Points on this clone: An end of the junction differs from the germline gene, which may be a read error. The CDR3, as DNA: TGTGCCAGTCGCGAGCTAATCTTT. The encoded protein is CASRELIF. The chain joins TRBV6-5 to TRBJ1-1; D remains ambiguous. This CDR3 comprises 8 residues. Germline V gene lookup returns CDR1 MNHEY and CDR2 SVGAGI.

This chain joins TRBV29-1 and TRBJ1-2; D is unclear. This CDR3 has 15 residues. The V gene's germline CDR1 is SQVTM and CDR2 ANQGSEA. V lost 1 base, J lost 5 bases, and 17 bases lay in between. Here the CDR3 reads CSVEVISSEGYGYTF. As DNA, the CDR3 is TGCAGCGTTGAAGTTATCTCCAGCGAAGGGTATGGCTACACCTTC.

This chain connects TRBV19 to TRBJ2-7, with no clear D. Germline V CDR1 and CDR2: LNHDA, SQIVND (reference sequence). V was shortened by 7 bases and J by 2 bases, with 15 bases between the two germline ends. The CDR3 length is 14 residues. The CDR3 loop reads CASKGSRFTYEQYF. The CDR3 DNA follows: TGTGCCAGTAAGGGTAGTCGGTTTACCTACGAGCAGTACTTC.

The table lists this clone with a few counts. Germline is not matched at one junction end, which may reflect a read error. The rearrangement links TRBV7-7 to TRBJ2-3, with D unclear. The CDR3 loop spans 14 amino acids. Germline lookup yields CDR1 SSHAT and CDR2 FNYEAQ (reference sequence). The CDR3 sequence: CASSSRGWTDTQYF. The CDR3 nucleotides read TGTGCTAGCAGCTCCCGTGGGTGGACAGATACGCAGTATTTT.

This rearrangement joins TRBV27 to TRBJ2-3, with 9 bases identical to TRBD1. The CDR3 runs to 15 residues. Germline V gene lookup returns CDR1 MNHEY and CDR2 SMNVEV (reference sequence). J lost 6 bases, V lost 5 bases, and 9 bases had no gene match. The CDR3 protein is CASSPWTGAEDTQYF. CDR3 sequence (DNA): TGTGCCAGCAGTCCATGGACAGGGGCGGAGGATACGCAGTATTTT.

The CDR3 reads CASTLGGRPYEQYF. The CDR3 DNA reads TGTGCCAGCACCTTGGGGGGTAGGCCCTACGAGCAGTACTTC. This chain uses TRBV6-1 with TRBJ2-7; TRBD2 might be the D (6 bases). V gave up 7 bases and J gave up 2 bases, with 15 bases separating them. The CDR3 extends over 14 amino acids. Germline V CDR1 and CDR2: MNHNS, SASEGT.